This T cell receptor (beta chain) was obtained from a study of OX40 agonist ivuxolimab in advanced cancers. TCRdb keeps only in-frame clones here, not all; method: immunoSEQ multiplex PCR. Of 25,000 to 30,000 clones detected, roughly four fifths appear once; the ten largest clones hold about a fifth. This clone was detected only once. The V end lost 0 bases, the J end lost 7 bases, and 14 bases lay between the germline ends. Germline V lookup: CDR1 SGHRS, CDR2 YFSETQ. The CDR3 runs 15 residues. The sequencing here drew on CD4+ or CD8+ T cells sorted from blood, taken in a trial of the OX40 agonist ivuxolimab. The chain has TRBV5-1 and TRBJ2-1; no definite D call. The TCR originated in an adult with an advanced solid tumor such as melanoma, head and neck, liver or kidney cancer. CDR3 sequence: CASSLGLDEWNEQFF. DNA of the CDR3: TGCGCCAGCAGCTTGGGGTTAGATGAGTGGAATGAGCAGTTCTTC.